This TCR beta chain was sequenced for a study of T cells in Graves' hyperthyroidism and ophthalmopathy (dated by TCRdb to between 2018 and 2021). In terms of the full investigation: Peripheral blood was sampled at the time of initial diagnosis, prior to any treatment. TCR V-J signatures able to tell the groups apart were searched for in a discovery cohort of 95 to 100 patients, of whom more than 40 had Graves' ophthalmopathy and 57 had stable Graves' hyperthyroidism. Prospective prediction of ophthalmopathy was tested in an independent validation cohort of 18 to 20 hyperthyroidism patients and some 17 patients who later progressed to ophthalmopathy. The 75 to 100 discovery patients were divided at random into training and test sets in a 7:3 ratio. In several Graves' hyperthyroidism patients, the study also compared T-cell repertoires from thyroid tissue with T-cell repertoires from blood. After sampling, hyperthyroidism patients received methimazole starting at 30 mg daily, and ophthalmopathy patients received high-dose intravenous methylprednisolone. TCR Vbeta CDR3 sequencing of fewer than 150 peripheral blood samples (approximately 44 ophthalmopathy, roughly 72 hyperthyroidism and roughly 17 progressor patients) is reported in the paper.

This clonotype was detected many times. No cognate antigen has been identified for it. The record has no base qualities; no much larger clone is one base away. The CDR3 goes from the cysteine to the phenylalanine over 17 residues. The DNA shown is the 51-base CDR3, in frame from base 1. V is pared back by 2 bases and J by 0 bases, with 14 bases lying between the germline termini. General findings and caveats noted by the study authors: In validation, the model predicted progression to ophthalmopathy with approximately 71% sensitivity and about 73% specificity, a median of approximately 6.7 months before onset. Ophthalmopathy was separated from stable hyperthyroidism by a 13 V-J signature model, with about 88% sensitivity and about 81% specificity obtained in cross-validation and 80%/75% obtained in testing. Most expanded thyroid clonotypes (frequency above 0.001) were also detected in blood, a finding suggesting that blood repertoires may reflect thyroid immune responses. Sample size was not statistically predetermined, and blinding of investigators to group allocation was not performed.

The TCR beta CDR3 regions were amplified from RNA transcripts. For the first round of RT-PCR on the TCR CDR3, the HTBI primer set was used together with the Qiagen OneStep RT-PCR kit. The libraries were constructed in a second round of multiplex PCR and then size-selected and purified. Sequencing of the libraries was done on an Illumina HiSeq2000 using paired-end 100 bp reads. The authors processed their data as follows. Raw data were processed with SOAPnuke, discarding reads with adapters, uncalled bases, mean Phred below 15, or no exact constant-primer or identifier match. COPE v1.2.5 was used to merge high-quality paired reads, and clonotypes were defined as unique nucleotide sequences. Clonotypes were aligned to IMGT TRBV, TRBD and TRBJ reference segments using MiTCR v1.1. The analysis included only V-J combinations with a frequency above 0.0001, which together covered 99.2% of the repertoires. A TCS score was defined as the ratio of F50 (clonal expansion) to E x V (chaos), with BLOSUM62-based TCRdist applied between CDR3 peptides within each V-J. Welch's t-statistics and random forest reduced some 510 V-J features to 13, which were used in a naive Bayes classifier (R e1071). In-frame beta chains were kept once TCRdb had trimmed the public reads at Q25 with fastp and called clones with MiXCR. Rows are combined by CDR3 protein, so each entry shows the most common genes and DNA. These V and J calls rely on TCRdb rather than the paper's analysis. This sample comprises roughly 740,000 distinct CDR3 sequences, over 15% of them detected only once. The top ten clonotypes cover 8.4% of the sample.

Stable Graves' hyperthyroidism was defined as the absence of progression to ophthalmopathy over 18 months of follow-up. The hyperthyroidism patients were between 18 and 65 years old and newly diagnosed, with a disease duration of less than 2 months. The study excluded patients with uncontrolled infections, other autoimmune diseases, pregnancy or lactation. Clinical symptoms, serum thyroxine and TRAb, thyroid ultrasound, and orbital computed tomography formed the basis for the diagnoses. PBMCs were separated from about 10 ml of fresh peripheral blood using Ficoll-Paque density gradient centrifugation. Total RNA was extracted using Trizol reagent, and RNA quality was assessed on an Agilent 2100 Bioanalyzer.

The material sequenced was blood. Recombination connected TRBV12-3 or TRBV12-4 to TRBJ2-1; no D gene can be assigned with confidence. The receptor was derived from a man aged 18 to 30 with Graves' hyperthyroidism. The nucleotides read TGTGCCAGCAGTTTATTGTGGACCGGTAGCTCCTACAATGAGCAGTTCTTC. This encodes CASSLLWTGSSYNEQFF.